The source of this T cell receptor beta chain is a study of blood T cell repertoires in COVID-19. As for the study in general: The United States, Italy and Spain provided the acute and convalescent COVID-19 samples. From T cells, B-cell-depleted T cells, or PBMCs came the material, which was cDNA or gDNA.

Patients of the Seattle cohort, enrolled during active infection, were followed longitudinally. In the study's own analysis: Nucleated cell counts were estimated from reference gene primer amplification. TCRdb's table, derived via immunoSEQ multiplex PCR, lists solely in-frame clones and lacks some. V and J calls plus clone size are reproduced from that table; the DNA served to infer D and trimming. The table has about 230,000 clones, roughly 85% seen once. This TCR was recovered from a man aged 45-65 years with COVID-19, enrolled during active disease. Sequenced sample: peripheral blood.

CDR3 sequence (DNA): TGTGCCAGCAGCGTTCCCCTTAGCGGGGGGGGCTACAATGAGCAGTTCTTC. Amino acids: CASSVPLSGGGYNEQFF. The chain joins TRBV9 to TRBJ2-1; 11 bases are a match to TRBD2. The CDR3 covers 17 residues. The ends lost 2 bases at V and 3 bases at J; junction bases unmatched: 7. Germline CDR1 is SGDLS and CDR2 is YYNGEE.